These T cell receptor beta chains were read from a single sample in a study of blood T cell repertoires in COVID-19. This table comes from immunoSEQ multiplex PCR, and its TCRdb copy is limited to in-frame clones, with some not included. Altogether 210,000 or so clones are present, 85% to 90% being singletons, with the ten largest covering around 2.2%. The sample consisted of peripheral blood. These receptors were obtained from a woman between 45 and 60 years old with acute or convalescent COVID-19. The CDR3 runs from the conserved cysteine through the conserved F or W. Each record gives: CDR3 protein, CDR3 DNA, V gene, D gene, clone size, J gene. The D gene is left open where the match is weak. Clone size appears in some rows only: once, few, many, or a class for an expanded clone.

CDR3: CASRSDREGGNTIYF
DNA: TGTGCCAGCAGAAGTGACAGGGAAGGCGGAAACACCATATATTTT
V: TRBV6-5
D: TRBD1
size: .
J: TRBJ1-3

CDR3: CAISESLQAYEQYF
DNA: TGTGCCATCAGTGAGTCCCTCCAGGCCTACGAGCAGTACTTC
V: TRBV10-3
D: .
size: .
J: TRBJ2-7

CDR3: CATSDLSGNQPQHF
DNA: TGTGCCACCAGTGATTTATCGGGAAATCAGCCCCAGCATTTT
V: TRBV24-1
D: .
size: .
J: TRBJ1-5

CDR3: CAWRRSSGANVLTF
DNA: TGTGCCTGGAGGAGAAGCTCTGGGGCCAACGTCCTGACTTTC
V: TRBV30
D: .
size: .
J: TRBJ2-6

CDR3: CATSRETRTDTQYF
DNA: TGTGCCACCAGCAGGGAGACTCGCACAGATACGCAGTATTTT
V: TRBV15
D: .
size: .
J: TRBJ2-3

CDR3: CASSYNPSINYGYTF
DNA: TGTGCCAGCAGCTATAATCCGAGTATTAACTATGGCTACACCTTC
V: TRBV3-1/TRBV3-2
D: .
size: .
J: TRBJ1-2

CDR3: CASSGALGGELFF
DNA: TGTGCCAGCAGCGGAGCGCTAGGAGGGGAGCTGTTTTTT
V: TRBV7-2
D: .
size: .
J: TRBJ2-2

CDR3: CASSGAGRAEYEQFF
DNA: TGTGCCAGCAGCGGGGCCGGGAGGGCTGAGTATGAGCAGTTCTTC
V: TRBV5-4
D: TRBD2
size: once
J: TRBJ2-1

CDR3: CASSSPGQGTLGYTF
DNA: TGTGCCAGCAGTTCCCCGGGACAGGGGACCCTTGGCTACACCTTC
V: TRBV27
D: TRBD1
size: .
J: TRBJ1-2

CDR3: CASSQEGSGRDRPYTQYF
DNA: TGCGCCAGCAGCCAAGAGGGGAGCGGGAGGGATCGTCCTTATACGCAGTATTTT
V: TRBV4-3
D: TRBD2
size: .
J: TRBJ2-3

CDR3: CAWNRNRNTEAFF
DNA: TGTGCCTGGAATCGGAACAGGAACACTGAAGCTTTCTTT
V: TRBV30
D: .
size: .
J: TRBJ1-1

CDR3: CASSPDRGNEKLFF
DNA: TGTGCCAGCAGTCCGGACAGGGGAAATGAAAAACTGTTTTTT
V: TRBV7-9
D: TRBD1
size: .
J: TRBJ1-4

CDR3: CASRNFAPDEQFF
DNA: TGTGCCAGCAGGAACTTCGCCCCGGATGAGCAGTTCTTC
V: TRBV7-9
D: .
size: .
J: TRBJ2-1

CDR3: CAISLAGVDEQFF
DNA: TGTGCCATCAGTCTAGCGGGAGTGGATGAGCAGTTCTTC
V: TRBV10-3
D: TRBD2
size: many
J: TRBJ2-1

CDR3: CASSKDRATDTQYF
DNA: TGTGCCAGCAGCAAGGACAGGGCTACAGATACGCAGTATTTT
V: TRBV21-1
D: .
size: .
J: TRBJ2-3

CDR3: CASTQEDTQYF
DNA: TGTGCCAGCACCCAGGAAGATACGCAGTATTTT
V: TRBV12-3/TRBV12-4
D: .
size: .
J: TRBJ2-3

CDR3: CATSERTGELFF
DNA: TGTGCCACCAGTGAACGGACCGGGGAGCTGTTTTTT
V: TRBV24-1
D: .
size: .
J: TRBJ2-2

CDR3: CASRDSRLYSTDTQYF
DNA: TGTGCCAGTAGGGACAGCAGATTATATAGCACAGATACGCAGTATTTT
V: TRBV19
D: .
size: .
J: TRBJ2-3

CDR3: CASAGQGASYEQYF
DNA: TGTGCCAGTGCGGGACAGGGGGCTTCCTACGAGCAGTACTTC
V: TRBV19
D: TRBD1
size: .
J: TRBJ2-7

CDR3: CASSLGVSLGTGELFF
DNA: TGTGCCAGCAGCTTGGGAGTTAGCCTTGGAACCGGGGAGCTGTTTTTT
V: TRBV5-4
D: .
size: few
J: TRBJ2-2

CDR3: CASSLDQVANTEAFF
DNA: TGTGCCAGCAGCTTAGATCAGGTGGCGAACACTGAAGCTTTCTTT
V: TRBV11-3
D: .
size: .
J: TRBJ1-1

CDR3: CASSPIQGEAFF
DNA: TGTGCCAGCTCACCGATACAGGGTGAAGCTTTCTTT
V: TRBV18
D: .
size: .
J: TRBJ1-1

CDR3: CAISPDYGYTF
DNA: TGTGCCATCAGCCCAGATTATGGCTACACCTTC
V: TRBV10-3
D: .
size: .
J: TRBJ1-2

CDR3: CASSFRDSGTDTQYF
DNA: TGTGCCAGCAGCTTTCGGGACAGCGGGACAGATACGCAGTATTTT
V: TRBV5-4
D: .
size: .
J: TRBJ2-3

CDR3: CASSLYGSVSNIQYF
DNA: TGTGCCAGCAGTTTATACGGTTCCGTTTCTAACATTCAGTACTTC
V: TRBV27
D: .
size: .
J: TRBJ2-4

CDR3: CASRSGLAPSYEQYF
DNA: TGTGCCAGCAGATCGGGACTAGCACCTTCCTACGAGCAGTACTTC
V: TRBV6-5
D: TRBD2
size: .
J: TRBJ2-7

CDR3: CASSQAEGQYF
DNA: TGTGCCAGCAGCCAAGCAGAGGGGCAGTACTTC
V: TRBV3-1/TRBV3-2
D: .
size: .
J: TRBJ2-7

CDR3: CASSSGQPIYGYTF
DNA: TGTGCCAGCAGTTCCGGACAGCCTATCTATGGCTACACCTTC
V: TRBV6-2/TRBV6-3
D: .
size: .
J: TRBJ1-2

CDR3: CASSSLGPGEQFF
DNA: TGTGCCAGCAGCTCTCTAGGGCCGGGGGAACAGTTCTTC
V: TRBV7-3
D: .
size: .
J: TRBJ2-1